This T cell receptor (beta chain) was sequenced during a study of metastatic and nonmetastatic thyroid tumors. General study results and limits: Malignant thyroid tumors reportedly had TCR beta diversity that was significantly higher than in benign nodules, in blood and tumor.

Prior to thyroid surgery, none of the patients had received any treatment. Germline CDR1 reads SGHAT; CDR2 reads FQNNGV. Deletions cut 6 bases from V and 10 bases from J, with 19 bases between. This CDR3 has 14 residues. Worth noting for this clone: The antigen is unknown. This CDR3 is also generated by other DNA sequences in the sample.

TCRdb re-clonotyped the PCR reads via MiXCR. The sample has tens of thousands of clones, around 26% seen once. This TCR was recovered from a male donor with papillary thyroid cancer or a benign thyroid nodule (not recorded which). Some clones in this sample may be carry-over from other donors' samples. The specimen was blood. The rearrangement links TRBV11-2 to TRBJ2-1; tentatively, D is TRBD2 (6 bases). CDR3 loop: CASSLPSGANEQFF. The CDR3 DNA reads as TGTGCCAGCAGTTTACCATCGGGAGCGAACGAGCAGTTCTTC. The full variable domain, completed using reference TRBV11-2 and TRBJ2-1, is EAGVAQSPRYKIIEKRQSVAFWCNPISGHATLYWYQQILGQGPKLLIQFQNNGVVDDSQLPKDRFSAERLKGVDSTLKIQPAKLEDSAVYLCASSLPSGANEQFFGPGTRLTVL.